This TCR beta chain was profiled in a study of technical replicates of blood from four donors (dated by TCRdb to 2016 to 2017). The method behind the library was the immunoSEQ multiplex PCR assay. Sourced from immuneACCESS, this table was stored by TCRdb with only in-frame sequences that have V and J called. A share of the clones is absent; for the studies checked, an unresolved V gene accounts for under half, and the remainder has no known explanation. This sample comprises 70,000 to 90,000 clones, approximately 94% of them detected only once. The top ten hold about 0.38% of the sample. From a lookup of the germline V gene, CDR1 and CDR2 are MGHRA and YSYEKL. Trimming removed 6 bases from V and 5 bases from J; the gene matches leave 12 bases unexplained. The cysteine opens and the phenylalanine closes a CDR3 of 15 amino acids. The only DNA kept is the CDR3, 45 bases in frame from the first base.

As concerns this clone: This receptor's antigen is unknown. No per-base quality is available; no much larger clone lies one base away.

The sequence came from a human donor in good health. Source material: T cells isolated from PBMCs. Recombination joined TRBV4-1 with TRBJ1-1, with 7 bases matching TRBD1. DNA sequence: TGCGCCAGCAGGGATTATAGGGGGCCCACGACTGAAGCTTTCTTT. Protein translation: CASRDYRGPTTEAFF.